This T cell receptor (beta chain) emerged from a study of cytotoxic CD8 clonotypes in ibrutinib-treated CLL. The assay was immunoSEQ multiplex PCR, and TCRdb's table has in-frame clones only and misses some. This table holds 150,000 to 250,000 clones, 72% found once. The CDR3 has 15 amino acids. After removal of 7 bases from V and 4 bases from J, the junction contained 11 bases not matched to a gene. Germline loops: CDR1 MNHNS, CDR2 SASEGT. The chain recombines TRBV6-1 with TRBJ2-5; 8 nucleotides agree with TRBD1. The receptor comes from a human donor with chronic lymphocytic leukemia. The sequencing here drew on PBMCs, taken after 24 months of ibrutinib treatment. The CDR3: CASTRGQAGLETQYF. CDR3 in DNA: TGTGCCAGCACCAGGGGACAGGCTGGTTTAGAGACCCAGTACTTC.